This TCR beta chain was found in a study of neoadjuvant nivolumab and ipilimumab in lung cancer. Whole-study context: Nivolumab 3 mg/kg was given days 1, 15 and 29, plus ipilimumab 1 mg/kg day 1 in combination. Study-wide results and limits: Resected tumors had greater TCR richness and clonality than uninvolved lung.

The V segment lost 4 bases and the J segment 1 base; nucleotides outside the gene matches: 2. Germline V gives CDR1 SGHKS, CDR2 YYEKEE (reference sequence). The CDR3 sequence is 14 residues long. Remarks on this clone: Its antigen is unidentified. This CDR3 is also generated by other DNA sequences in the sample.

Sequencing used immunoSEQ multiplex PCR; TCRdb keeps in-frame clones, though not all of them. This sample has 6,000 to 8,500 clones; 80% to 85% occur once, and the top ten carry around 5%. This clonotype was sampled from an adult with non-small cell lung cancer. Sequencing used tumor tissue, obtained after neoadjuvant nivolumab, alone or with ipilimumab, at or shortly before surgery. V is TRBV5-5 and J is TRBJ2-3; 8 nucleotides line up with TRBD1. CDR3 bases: TGTGCCAGCAGCCCGGGACAGGGCACAGATACGCAGTATTTT. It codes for CASSPGQGTDTQYF.